The 31 T cell receptor beta chains in this list originate from one sample, sequenced in a study of blood T cells in healthy people across ages. A J-beta primer mix and a sample-barcoded 5' primer were used in a second PCR of roughly 6 to 12 cycles. MiXCR, applied by TCRdb to the 5' RACE reads, yields one record per CDR3 protein. The sample has about 2 million distinct CDR3 sequences; about 50% are singletons. Sample: blood. These receptors were taken from a woman aged 40 to 50 in good health.

The gene calls are TRBV20-1 and TRBJ2-3, with 9 bases that match TRBD1. The CDR3 is made up of 15 amino acids. Germline V gene sequence: CDR1 DFQATT, CDR2 SNEGSKA (reference sequence). V dropped 5 bases and J dropped 1; count of bases not matched to a gene: 7. Here the CDR3 reads CSASGQGPRTDTQYF. The CDR3 DNA sequence: TGCAGTGCTTCTGGACAGGGGCCTCGCACAGATACGCAGTATTTT.

In this sample, this clonotype turned up a few times. The chain links TRBV6-5 to TRBJ2-6; D remains ambiguous. Germline V gene sequence: CDR1 MNHEY, CDR2 SVGAGI. Between the trimmed V and J ends, which lost 2 bases and 2 bases, there was a span of 7 bases. CDR3 length: 15 amino acids. For the CDR3, the DNA is TGTGCCAGCAGTTACCTTGGAACTGGGGCCAACGTCCTGACTTTC. As protein: CASSYLGTGANVLTF.

The rearrangement uses TRBV27 and TRBJ1-2, with 9 bases fitting TRBD1. The J segment lost 3 bases and the V segment lost 2 bases, leaving 13 bases of the junction unmatched. CDR3 length: 18 amino acids. Germline CDR1 and CDR2: MNHEY and SMNVEV (reference sequence). CDR3 sequence: CASSLRLSTGGLHYGYTF. The CDR3 bases are TGTGCCAGCAGTTTAAGATTATCCACAGGGGGCCTTCACTATGGCTACACCTTC.

This sequence joins TRBV24-1 and TRBJ2-1; D unresolved. The CDR3 contains 16 residues. Trimming cost V 2 bases and J 3 bases, with 13 bases left between them. The germline CDR1 and CDR2 sequences are KGHDR and SFDVKD. The CDR3 spells CATSDWRRDDYNEQFF. DNA for the CDR3: TGTGCCACCAGTGATTGGCGTAGGGATGACTACAATGAGCAGTTCTTC.

The gene calls are TRBV18 and TRBJ1-4, with TRBD1 matching 7 bases. J lost 5 bases, V lost 0 bases, and 3 bases had no gene match. Looked up from germline, CDR1 is KGHSH and CDR2 is LQKENI. The CDR3 is 15 residues long. The CDR3 loop reads CASSPPLQGNEKLFF. The CDR3 nucleotides read TGTGCCAGCTCACCACCGCTACAGGGGAATGAAAAACTGTTTTTT.

The chain has TRBV4-1 and TRBJ1-2, with no clear D. Between the trimmed V and J ends, which lost 0 bases and 7 bases, there was a span of 15 bases. The CDR3 totals 15 residues. Germline values: CDR1 MGHRA, CDR2 YSYEKL. This CDR3 reads CASSQDRAKLRGYTF. CDR3 coding DNA: TGCGCCAGCAGCCAAGATAGGGCAAAATTACGTGGCTACACCTTC.

This clonotype was found a few times. The chain combines TRBV12-3 or TRBV12-4 with TRBJ2-1; 9 bases line up with TRBD2. Unmatched junction bases numbered 12, after V lost 8 bases and J lost 7 bases. The length of the CDR3 is 15 residues. The DNA for the CDR3 is TGTGCCAGCTGGAGGGGCGGGGGGGCAAGGAATGAGCAGTTCTTC. Translating gives CASWRGGGARNEQFF.

V usage is TRBV20-1 and J usage is TRBJ2-1; 7 nucleotides match TRBD2. The J call may be mistaken, given a closer DNA end match to TRBJ2-7. Per germline, CDR1 DFQATT and CDR2 SNEGSKA (reference sequence). The CDR3 totals 17 residues. This chain's CDR3 is CSASGLAGRRSYNEQYF. The DNA for the CDR3 is TGCAGTGCTAGCGGGTTAGCGGGCCGAAGGTCCTACAATGAGCAGTACTTC.

In nucleotides, the CDR3 is TGCGCCAGCACCATAGGGGTACCTAACTATGGCTACACCTTC. It specifies CASTIGVPNYGYTF. V is TRBV10-2 and J is TRBJ1-2; D might be TRBD1 (5 bases). The germline gives CDR1 WSHSY, CDR2 SAAADI. CDR3 length: 14 amino acids. V lost 7 bases and J lost 0, with 12 bases in between.

This clonotype was counted once. The chain joins TRBV4-3 to TRBJ1-6; 7 bases line up with TRBD1. J lost 14 bases, V lost 6 bases, and 10 bases had no gene match. Germline V gives CDR1 LGHNA, CDR2 YSLEER. This CDR3 contains 13 residues. The CDR3 DNA is TGCGCCAGCAGTCCTAGACAGGGCAGCACCCTCCACTTT. Its protein is CASSPRQGSTLHF.

This rearrangement joins TRBV6-2 or TRBV6-3 to TRBJ1-1; D gene unclear. Germline lookup yields CDR1 MNHEY and CDR2 SVGEGT. V was shortened by 2 bases and J by 8 bases, with 9 bases between the two germline ends. The CDR3 is made up of 12 amino acids. The CDR3: CASSYGGREAFF. CDR3 sequence (DNA): TGTGCCAGCAGTTACGGAGGTAGAGAAGCTTTCTTT.

The chain links TRBV4-2 to TRBJ1-2; D gene unclear. V gave up 1 base and J gave up 7 bases, with 7 bases separating them. Germline V gene data show CDR1 as LGHNA and CDR2 as YNFKEQ. CDR3 length: 12 amino acids. The CDR3 is CASSQGRLGYTF. The CDR3 DNA follows: TGTGCCAGCAGCCAAGGCCGGCTTGGCTACACCTTC.

This chain links TRBV11-2 with TRBJ2-4; D is perhaps TRBD1 (6 bases). The J call is doubtful: the DNA matches TRBJ2-7 better. The CDR3 covers 15 residues. Germline V CDR1 and CDR2: SGHAT, FQNNGV. CDR3 residues: CASSWSQGIGGEQYF. The CDR3 region has the DNA TGTGCCAGCAGCTGGTCACAGGGAATAGGCGGCGAGCAGTACTTC.

This clonotype occurred many times. This rearrangement joins TRBV6-5 to TRBJ2-5; 11 bases match TRBD1. This CDR3 has 14 residues. The trim removed 2 bases at V and 4 bases at J, leaving 0 bases unmatched. Looked up from germline, CDR1 is MNHEY and CDR2 is SVGAGI. The CDR3 here is CASSYGTGGETQYF. DNA of the CDR3: TGTGCCAGCAGTTACGGGACAGGGGGAGAGACCCAGTACTTC.

The J gene is TRBJ2-1, the V gene TRBV5-1, with D hard to call. Germline V gene data show CDR1 as SGHRS and CDR2 as YFSETQ. Trimming removed 0 bases at V and 10 bases at J, with 14 bases between. The CDR3 runs 14 residues. CDR3: CASSLVGSLEEQFF. The CDR3 nucleotides read TGCGCCAGCAGCTTGGTCGGGTCGTTAGAGGAGCAGTTCTTC.

The rearrangement joins TRBV20-1 to TRBJ2-5; a weak D match, TRBD2 (7 bases). CDR3 length: 13 residues. Trimming shortened V by 6 bases and J by 4 bases, and 15 bases separated the two germline ends. Germline CDR1 is DFQATT and CDR2 is SNEGSKA (reference sequence). In DNA, the CDR3 is TGCAGTGCCACTGGGGGGGCTTCAGAGACCCAGTACTTC. It specifies CSATGGASETQYF.

This chain connects TRBV5-5 to TRBJ2-1; possible D gene TRBD1, 5 bases. The germline gives CDR1 SGHKS, CDR2 YYEKEE (reference sequence). V lost 0 bases, J lost 5 bases, and 18 bases lay in between. The CDR3 extends over 17 amino acids. CDR3 in DNA: TGTGCCAGCAGCTTGGCGGTAGGGGCCTCTTCCCACAATGAGCAGTTCTTC. Its translation is CASSLAVGASSHNEQFF.

V and J are TRBV9 and TRBJ2-3, with 7 positions matching TRBD1. The germline V gene has CDR1 SGDLS and CDR2 YYNGEE. This CDR3 comprises 16 residues. After removal of 0 bases from V and 7 bases from J, the junction contained 11 bases not matched to a gene. The CDR3 spells CASSVAGQTSANTQYF. The CDR3 nucleotides read TGTGCCAGCAGCGTAGCGGGACAGACGAGCGCCAATACGCAGTATTTT.

The chain has TRBV7-9 and TRBJ2-1, with 8 bases aligning to TRBD1. Germline V gene data show CDR1 as SEHNR and CDR2 as FQNEAQ (reference sequence). J lost 0 bases, V lost 5 bases, and 15 bases had no gene match. This CDR3 contains 19 residues. The CDR3 DNA reads as TGTGCCAGCAGCCAACCCAGGGGGCAAGGAGAGAACTCCTACAATGAGCAGTTCTTC. This sequence encodes CASSQPRGQGENSYNEQFF.

This clonotype came up once. V gene TRBV5-1 combines with J gene TRBJ2-4, with 8 bases aligning to TRBD1. The J call may be incorrect, as the DNA end agrees better with TRBJ2-7. CDR3 length: 15 amino acids. Germline V gene lookup returns CDR1 SGHRS and CDR2 YFSETQ. The CDR3 here is CASSLEDRVSYEQYF. The CDR3 region has the DNA TGCGCCAGCAGCTTGGAGGACAGGGTTTCCTACGAGCAGTACTTC.

J is TRBJ1-5 and V is TRBV5-5; D is unresolved. Germline CDR1 is SGHKS and CDR2 is YYEKEE (reference sequence). This CDR3 spans 14 amino acids. V lost 4 bases to trimming and J lost 3 bases, with 11 bases between them. CDR3 region: CASSADLLNQPQHF. The CDR3 nucleotides are TGTGCCAGCAGCGCAGACCTACTCAATCAGCCCCAGCATTTT.

The J gene is TRBJ2-7, the V gene TRBV5-6; weak D call: TRBD1 (6 bases). CDR1 is SGHDT, CDR2 YYEEEE, per germline. Trimming left V 0 bases short and J 6 bases short, with 16 bases between. CDR3 length: 15 amino acids. CDR3 in amino acids: CASSLVQGRGSEQYF. CDR3 coding DNA: TGTGCCAGCAGCTTGGTGCAGGGAAGGGGGTCCGAGCAGTACTTC.

This clonotype was detected a few times. This chain uses TRBV20-1 with TRBJ2-1; 8 bases are shared with TRBD2. The CDR3 is 10 amino acids. Germline loops: CDR1 DFQATT, CDR2 SNEGSKA (reference sequence). In DNA, the CDR3 is TGCAGCCCGGGAGGGGGTAAGCAGTTCTTC. Translating it yields CSPGGGKQFF.

The J gene is TRBJ1-1, the V gene TRBV28, with D uncertain. Trimming removed 10 bases from V and 1 base from J, with 4 bases in between. Germline V gene data show CDR1 as MDHEN and CDR2 as SYDVKM. The CDR3 covers 10 residues. The CDR3: CAIQNTEAFF. The CDR3 nucleotides read TGTGCCATACAGAACACTGAAGCTTTCTTT.

The V call is TRBV4-3, the J call TRBJ2-5; 7 nucleotides match TRBD2. The CDR3 is 16 residues long. The germline CDR1 and CDR2 sequences are LGHNA and YSLEER. Trimming removed 0 bases from V and 2 bases from J; junction bases left unmatched: 6. As DNA, the CDR3 is TGCGCCAGCAGCCAAGACTGGCGGGGGATGCAAGAGACCCAGTACTTC. This encodes CASSQDWRGMQETQYF.

The gene calls are TRBV12-3 or TRBV12-4 and TRBJ2-3, with 7 nucleotides matching TRBD1. This CDR3 spans 15 amino acids. With 7 bases clipped from V and 2 bases from J, the junction kept 9 bases outside the gene matches. The CDR3 is CASNEGALVTDTQYF. In DNA, the CDR3 is TGTGCCAGCAACGAGGGGGCGCTAGTCACAGATACGCAGTATTTT.

The CDR3 region is CASKEGTWGTQYF. CDR3 nucleotides: TGTGCCAGCAAGGAAGGGACCTGGGGGACCCAGTACTTC. V usage is TRBV6-5 and J usage is TRBJ2-5; possibly TRBD1 or TRBD2 for D (5 bases each). V was trimmed by 7 bases and J by 7 bases, leaving 16 bases between them. This CDR3 contains 13 residues. Germline V gene lookup returns CDR1 MNHEY and CDR2 SVGAGI.

This clonotype occurred once. The chain employs TRBV6-5 and TRBJ2-5; a weak D match, TRBD1 (6 bases). Trimming removed 5 bases at V and 3 bases at J, with 13 bases between. CDR1 and CDR2 (germline): MNHEY, SVGAGI. The CDR3 contains 14 residues. For the CDR3, the DNA is TGTGCCAGCAGTCAGGCCTACAGGGAAGAGACCCAGTACTTC. It codes for CASSQAYREETQYF.

The gene calls are TRBV7-9 and TRBJ2-3; 9 bases match TRBD1. V shed 6 bases and J 1 base; nucleotides not matched to a gene: 11. The CDR3 is 17 residues long. The germline V gene encodes CDR1 SEHNR and CDR2 FQNEAQ (reference sequence). The DNA of the CDR3 is TGTGCCAGCAGTCATCCTAAGGGACAGGGACGCACAGATACGCAGTATTTT. This encodes CASSHPKGQGRTDTQYF.

The chain carries TRBV6-5 and TRBJ1-5; TRBD1 matches 9 bases. The CDR3 loop spans 15 amino acids. CDR1 and CDR2 from the germline V gene are MNHEY and SVGAGI. V was pared by 2 bases and J by 6 bases, with 5 bases of the junction left unmatched. DNA of the CDR3: TGTGCCAGCAGTTACAAACAGGGGGCAGGTCAGCCCCAGCATTTT. Residues: CASSYKQGAGQPQHF.

This chain connects TRBV27 to TRBJ2-1, with D possibly TRBD1 on 5 matching bases. The CDR3 is 16 residues long. Looked up from germline, CDR1 is MNHEY and CDR2 is SMNVEV (reference sequence). With 6 bases removed from V and 5 bases from J, the gap between germline ends came to 20 bases. The CDR3 loop is CASRSPLGAINNEQFF. In nucleotides, the CDR3 is TGTGCCAGCAGATCCCCCCTAGGGGCAATAAACAATGAGCAGTTCTTC.